A single sample gave rise to the 16 T cell receptor beta chains below, sequenced in a study of blood T cell repertoires in COVID-19. Produced via immunoSEQ multiplex PCR; TCRdb's table is partial and in-frame only. This sample has about 280,000 clones; about 86% occur once, and the top ten carry about 2.2%. The sample was peripheral blood. Receptors were obtained from a woman in her 30s who had recovered from COVID-19.

V usage is TRBV30 and J usage is TRBJ1-2; the D is unclear. The CDR3 is 11 amino acids. Trimming shortened V by 3 bases and J by 3 bases, and 5 bases separated the two germline ends. Germline V lookup: CDR1 GTSNPN, CDR2 SVGIG (reference sequence). The CDR3 nucleotides are TGTGCCTGGAGGCTAGACTATGGCTACACCTTC. Protein product: CAWRLDYGYTF.

The gene calls are TRBV7-8 and TRBJ1-1; TRBD1 matches 7 bases. The CDR3 has 13 amino acids. Trimming at V came to 5 bases and at J to 1 base, leaving 1 base not matched to a gene. The V gene's germline CDR1 is SGHVS and CDR2 FQNEAQ. The CDR3 DNA reads as TGTGCCAGCAGCGGGGACAGGAACACTGAAGCTTTCTTT. Its translation: CASSGDRNTEAFF.

V and J are TRBV27 and TRBJ1-1; D not resolved. CDR1 and CDR2 from the germline V gene are MNHEY and SMNVEV (reference sequence). V was cut by 3 bases and J by 4 bases, with 15 bases left in between. This CDR3 spans 15 amino acids. The CDR3 region has the DNA TGTGCCAGCAGTTTTGGAGGGCGGGGAACCACTGAAGCTTTCTTT. This gives the protein CASSFGGRGTTEAFF.

A few counts support this clone. The V and J genes are TRBV12-3 or TRBV12-4 and TRBJ1-1; D remains unclear. Trimming removed 8 bases at V and 8 bases at J, with 18 bases between. The CDR3 length is 13 residues. CDR3 DNA: TGTGCCAGCCTCCGGGGAGAACTCAAAGAAGCTTTCTTT. It translates to CASLRGELKEAFF.

CDR3 sequence reads: CASSLRGFGEKLFF. CDR3 nucleotide sequence: TGTGCCAGCAGTTTAAGAGGCTTTGGAGAAAAACTGTTTTTT. The rearrangement links TRBV28 to TRBJ1-4; D ambiguous. V shed 2 bases and J shed 8 bases, with 12 bases lying between them. Germline values: CDR1 MDHEN, CDR2 SYDVKM. The length of the CDR3 is 14 residues.

The J gene is TRBJ1-2, the V gene TRBV6-5; TRBD1 might be the D (5 bases). The length of the CDR3 is 13 residues. Germline V gene data show CDR1 as MNHEY and CDR2 as SVGAGI. V dropped 8 bases and J dropped 3 bases, with 13 bases sitting between them. CDR3 sequence: CASSQRGHYGYTF. CDR3 bases: TGTGCCAGCTCTCAAAGGGGCCACTATGGCTACACCTTC.

This chain links TRBV9 with TRBJ2-3; 10 bases line up with TRBD2. Looked up from germline, CDR1 is SGDLS and CDR2 is YYNGEE. The V segment lost 2 bases and the J segment 3 bases; nucleotides outside the gene matches: 9. CDR3 length equals 17 residues. The CDR3 sequence: CASSVSSGSGGTDTQYF. The DNA of the CDR3 is TGTGCCAGCAGCGTTTCTAGCGGGAGTGGTGGTACAGATACGCAGTATTTT.

This chain joins TRBV4-3 and TRBJ2-1; D is unresolved. Germline V gene lookup returns CDR1 LGHNA and CDR2 YSLEER. The CDR3 spans 14 residues. V lost 1 base and J 7 bases, leaving 11 bases between the germline ends. The CDR3 sequence is CASSQGVQVNEQFF. CDR3 DNA sequence: TGCGCCAGCAGCCAAGGGGTTCAGGTTAATGAGCAGTTCTTC.

This clone occurred a few times. This chain connects TRBV6-2 or TRBV6-3 to TRBJ2-7, with TRBD2 matching over 9 bases. Trimming took 6 bases from V and 6 from J; bases not matched to a gene: 9. The CDR3 has 14 amino acids. CDR1 is MNHEY, CDR2 SVGEGT, per germline. CDR3 sequence (DNA): TGTGCCAGCAGCCCTTTGGGACTAGCTGTCGAGCAGTACTTC. This encodes CASSPLGLAVEQYF.

V gene TRBV5-6 combines with J gene TRBJ2-7; 9 bases map to TRBD1. The germline gives CDR1 SGHDT, CDR2 YYEEEE. J lost 5 bases, V lost 0 bases, and 3 bases had no gene match. The CDR3 covers 14 residues. CDR3 coding DNA: TGTGCCAGCAGCTTGGACACAGGGGGCGACGAGCAGTACTTC. This encodes CASSLDTGGDEQYF.

This clone has a single count. The rearrangement joins TRBV6-5 to TRBJ1-1, with D possibly TRBD1 on 5 matching bases. Trimming removed 8 bases at V and 5 bases at J, with 15 bases between. Germline CDR1 is MNHEY and CDR2 is SVGAGI. The CDR3 consists of 13 residues. CDR3 amino acids: CASDRGGGTEAFF. The CDR3 DNA follows: TGTGCCAGCGATCGCGGCGGGGGAACTGAAGCTTTCTTT.

The V and J genes are TRBV19 and TRBJ2-3; 7 nucleotides align to TRBD1. The CDR3 extends over 16 amino acids. The V gene end was trimmed by 7 bases and the J gene end by 4 bases; junction bases not matched to a gene: 14. Germline V gene data show CDR1 as LNHDA and CDR2 as SQIVND (reference sequence). The CDR3 DNA reads as TGTGCCAGTAAGGGTTGGCGACAGGGTAATTCAGATACGCAGTATTTT. Translated, it gives CASKGWRQGNSDTQYF. Combining the CDR3 with reference TRBV19 and TRBJ2-3 gives the whole variable domain DGGITQSPKYLFRKEGQNVTLSCEQNLNHDAMYWYRQDPGQGLRLIYYSQIVNDFQKGDIAEGYSVSREKKESFPLTVTSAQKNPTAFYLCASKGWRQGNSDTQYFGPGTRLTVL.

Here the CDR3 reads CATSDSGTASYEQYF. The CDR3 region has the DNA TGTGCCACCAGTGATTCAGGGACAGCGAGCTACGAGCAGTACTTC. The rearrangement joins TRBV24-1 to TRBJ2-7; TRBD1 aligns across 7 bases. Germline loops: CDR1 KGHDR, CDR2 SFDVKD. CDR3 size: 15 residues. Trimming cost V 2 bases and J 3 bases; bases outside gene matches: 6.

This chain joins TRBV2 and TRBJ2-7; TRBD1 matches at 8 bases. CDR3 length equals 14 residues. V dropped 6 bases and J dropped 5; count of bases not matched to a gene: 9. Germline V gives CDR1 SNHLY, CDR2 FYNNEI. CDR3 region: CASRVTGGWHEQYF. CDR3 nucleotides: TGTGCCAGCAGAGTTACAGGGGGGTGGCACGAGCAGTACTTC. The full variable domain, completed using reference TRBV2 and TRBJ2-7, is EPEVTQTPSHQVTQMGQEVILRCVPISNHLYFYWYRQILGQKVEFLVSFYNNEISEKSEIFDDQFSVERPDGSNFTLKIRSTKLEDSAMYFCASRVTGGWHEQYFGPGTRLTVT.

The genes are TRBV5-1 and TRBJ2-7, with D unclear. Germline CDR1 is SGHRS and CDR2 is YFSETQ. The CDR3 spans 15 residues. The V end was cut by 4 bases, the J end by 3 bases, with 17 bases between. The CDR3 sequence is CASSPRVETGYEQYF. The CDR3 nucleotides read TGCGCCAGCAGCCCCCGGGTGGAGACGGGCTACGAGCAGTACTTC.

The V and J genes are TRBV7-2 and TRBJ2-7; D call uncertain. V lost 5 bases and J lost 1, with 6 bases in between. The CDR3 has 12 residues. The germline gives CDR1 SGHTA, CDR2 FQGNSA. CDR3 sequence (DNA): TGTGCCAGCAGCCCACAATCCTACGAGCAGTACTTC. Protein: CASSPQSYEQYF.